One and the same sample provided the 24 T cell receptor beta chains below, sequenced in a study of blood T cell repertoires in COVID-19. The protocol was immunoSEQ multiplex PCR, while the TCRdb copy is restricted to in-frame clones and leaves out a portion. The table lists under 350,000 clones, around 86% of them singletons. The sample taken for sequencing was PBMCs or T cells enriched from blood (not recorded which). These TCRs come from a middle-aged woman with acute COVID-19.

The gene calls are TRBV11-2 and TRBJ2-5; 10 nucleotides line up with TRBD2. Germline assignment: CDR1 SGHAT and CDR2 FQNNGV. V lost 4 bases, J lost 1 base, and 9 bases stayed unmatched. The CDR3 length is 17 residues. CDR3 bases: TGTGCCAGCAGCTCTATCAGCGGGAGGGCCGGCCAAGAGACCCAGTACTTC. Residues: CASSSISGRAGQETQYF.

This chain connects TRBV7-8 to TRBJ2-5, with TRBD1 matching over 10 bases. The CDR3 is 14 residues long. Trimming took 9 bases from V and 5 from J; bases not matched to a gene: 9. The germline V gene encodes CDR1 SGHVS and CDR2 FQNEAQ. The CDR3 is CAREGQGLMETQYF. DNA of the CDR3: TGTGCCAGAGAGGGACAGGGGTTGATGGAGACCCAGTACTTC.

The gene calls are TRBV12-3 or TRBV12-4 and TRBJ1-6; TRBD1 matches 8 bases. V gave up 5 bases and J gave up 14 bases; unmatched junction bases: 2. The CDR3 runs to 11 residues. The CDR3 coding sequence is TGTGCCAGCAGTCAGGGGGCAACCCTCCACTTT. Encoded protein: CASSQGATLHF.

This chain joins TRBV28 and TRBJ1-2, with D perhaps TRBD1 (6 bases). Trimming removed 6 bases at V and 1 base at J, with 15 bases between. This CDR3 spans 15 amino acids. Germline-derived CDR1 and CDR2 are MDHEN and SYDVKM. The CDR3 here is CASSVAGAGNYGYTF. In DNA form, the CDR3 reads TGTGCCAGCAGCGTTGCAGGGGCTGGTAACTATGGCTACACCTTC.

This clone was found once. V is TRBV11-3 and J is TRBJ2-7, with TRBD1 as a possible D gene (5 bases). CDR3 size: 13 residues. Germline values: CDR1 SGHNT, CDR2 YENEEA. V was clipped by 2 bases and J by 6 bases, with 11 bases between them. CDR3 bases: TGTGCCAGCAGCTTAAGTCAGGGTGGCGAGCAGTACTTC. Protein sequence: CASSLSQGGEQYF.

The V and J genes are TRBV19 and TRBJ2-1, with a tentative D call TRBD1 (6 bases). Germline CDR1 reads LNHDA; CDR2 reads SQIVND (reference sequence). The CDR3 spans 13 residues. The V gene lost 11 bases and the J gene lost 2 bases, with 13 bases spanning the gap. This CDR3 reads CAVEQGPYNEQFF. CDR3 coding DNA: TGTGCCGTGGAACAGGGTCCCTACAATGAGCAGTTCTTC.

The V and J genes are TRBV6-5 and TRBJ2-5; tentatively, D is TRBD2 (5 bases). Germline V gene sequence: CDR1 MNHEY, CDR2 SVGAGI. The CDR3 has 13 residues. V was cut by 2 bases and J by 4 bases, with 8 bases left in between. This CDR3 is CASSYTGIETQYF. For the CDR3, the DNA is TGTGCCAGCAGTTACACGGGAATAGAGACCCAGTACTTC.

The genes are TRBV7-8 and TRBJ2-5, with D unclear. The CDR3 is 13 residues long. With 3 bases removed from V and 1 base from J, the gap between germline ends came to 6 bases. The germline V gene has CDR1 SGHVS and CDR2 FQNEAQ. The CDR3 sequence is CASSFGSQETQYF. In DNA form, the CDR3 reads TGTGCCAGCAGCTTCGGGTCCCAAGAGACCCAGTACTTC. The whole variable domain, filled in from reference TRBV7-8 and TRBJ2-5, reads GAGVSQSPRYKVAKRGQDVALRCDPISGHVSLFWYQQALGQGPEFLTYFQNEAQLDKSGLPSDRFFAERPEGSVSTLKIQRTQQEDSAVYLCASSFGSQETQYFGPGTRLLVL.

V gene TRBV6-5 combines with J gene TRBJ1-2; 9 bases match TRBD1. The V gene end was trimmed by 7 bases and the J gene end by 5 bases; junction bases not matched to a gene: 11. The CDR3 runs 15 residues. CDR1 is MNHEY, CDR2 SVGAGI, per germline. CDR3 protein: CASNLSGTGPYGYTF. The DNA of the CDR3 is TGTGCCAGCAATCTGTCCGGGACAGGGCCATATGGCTACACCTTC.

The chain uses TRBV7-3 and TRBJ1-1; D is ambiguous. Trimming stripped 5 bases from V and 4 bases from J, with 11 bases between. There are 13 residues in the CDR3. Germline assignment: CDR1 SGHTA and CDR2 FQGTGA. CDR3 region: CASSRDPSTEAFF. CDR3 coding DNA: TGTGCCAGCAGCCGGGATCCATCCACTGAAGCTTTCTTT. Based on the CDR3 plus reference TRBV7-3 and TRBJ1-1, the full variable domain is GAGVSQTPSNKVTEKGKYVELRCDPISGHTALYWYRQSLGQGPEFLIYFQGTGAADDSGLPNDRFFAVRPEGSVSTLKIQRTERGDSAVYLCASSRDPSTEAFFGQGTRLTVV.

This clone occurred once. The V call is TRBV28, the J call TRBJ1-4; 8 bases fit TRBD1. Trimming at V came to 3 bases and at J to 6 bases, leaving 6 bases not matched to a gene. Germline V gene sequence: CDR1 MDHEN, CDR2 SYDVKM. This CDR3 region has 15 residues. The CDR3, as DNA: TGTGCCAGCAGTTTTTTCTCGACAGGGGATGAAAAACTGTTTTTT. Amino acid sequence: CASSFFSTGDEKLFF.

This clone was detected a few times. The chain couples TRBV19 to TRBJ2-6; D possibly corresponds to TRBD1 (5 bases). The CDR3 runs to 15 residues. Germline CDR1 reads LNHDA; CDR2 reads SQIVND (reference sequence). V lost 6 bases and J lost 3, with 12 bases in between. The CDR3 DNA follows: TGTGCCAGTAGGAGACAGTTTTTTGGGGCCAACGTCCTGACTTTC. Translating it yields CASRRQFFGANVLTF.

The V and J genes are TRBV18 and TRBJ1-2; 11 nucleotides match TRBD1. J was trimmed by 3 bases and V by 2 bases; bases with no gene match: 5. Germline CDR1 reads KGHSH; CDR2 reads LQKENI. The CDR3 loop spans 16 amino acids. The CDR3 coding sequence is TGTGCCAGCTCACCAGTTGCGGGACAGGGGGACTATGGCTACACCTTC. Translating it yields CASSPVAGQGDYGYTF. The full variable domain, in which reference TRBV18 and TRBJ1-2 provide the parts outside the CDR3, is NAGVMQNPRHLVRRRGQEARLRCSPMKGHSHVYWYRQLPEEGLKFMVYLQKENIIDESGMPKERFSAEFPKEGPSILRIQQVVRGDSAAYFCASSPVAGQGDYGYTFGSGTRLTVV.

This sequence joins TRBV7-2 and TRBJ2-1; 9 positions agree with TRBD2. The length of the CDR3 is 17 residues. Germline CDR1 and CDR2: SGHTA and FQGNSA. The trim removed 0 bases at V and 3 bases at J, leaving 6 bases unmatched. This CDR3 reads CASSLASARGGYNEQFF. The DNA of the CDR3 is TGTGCCAGCAGCTTAGCATCGGCGCGGGGGGGCTACAATGAGCAGTTCTTC.

CDR3 amino acids: CASSTGFYEQYF. The CDR3 nucleotides are TGTGCCAGCAGTACAGGGTTTTACGAGCAGTACTTC. V gene TRBV6-2 or TRBV6-3 combines with J gene TRBJ2-7; perhaps TRBD1 as D (6 bases). The V and J ends lost 5 bases and 4 bases respectively, with 9 bases between them. This CDR3 is built from 12 residues. Germline loops: CDR1 MNHEY, CDR2 SVGEGT.

This chain joins TRBV10-3 and TRBJ2-3, with D unclear. CDR1 is ENHRY and CDR2 is SYGVKD in the germline V gene. V dropped 3 bases and J dropped 1 base, with 11 bases sitting between them. The CDR3 sequence is 15 residues long. As DNA, the CDR3 is TGTGCCATCAGTGATGGATGGGCTCGCACAGATACGCAGTATTTT. Translated, it gives CAISDGWARTDTQYF.

The V call is TRBV27, the J call TRBJ2-2; 12 bases line up with TRBD2. V gave up 5 bases and J gave up 9 bases; unmatched junction bases: 4. Germline V CDR1 and CDR2: MNHEY, SMNVEV (reference sequence). The CDR3 has 14 residues. CDR3 region: CASSPGLAGRELFF. CDR3 coding DNA: TGTGCCAGCAGTCCCGGACTAGCGGGAAGGGAGCTGTTTTTT.

V usage is TRBV3-1 (or the pseudogene TRBV3-2) and J usage is TRBJ1-2; TRBD1 aligns across 7 bases. The CDR3 totals 15 residues. The germline V gene has CDR1 LGHDT and CDR2 YNNKEL (reference sequence). With V trimmed by 3 bases and J by 0 bases, 4 bases remained unmatched. The DNA for the CDR3 is TGTGCCAGCAGCCACGGGACAGTTCCTAACTATGGCTACACCTTC. Its translation: CASSHGTVPNYGYTF.

The chain joins TRBV7-2 to TRBJ1-5; TRBD1 matches 9 bases. CDR1 and CDR2 from the germline V gene are SGHTA and FQGNSA. CDR3 length: 15 amino acids. Trimming at V came to 4 bases and at J to 7 bases, leaving 8 bases not matched to a gene. CDR3 loop: CASSSGTGFVQPQHF. The CDR3 region has the DNA TGTGCCAGCAGCTCCGGGACAGGGTTTGTCCAGCCCCAGCATTTT.

The rearrangement joins TRBV5-4 to TRBJ1-2; 7 bases map to TRBD1. V lost 4 bases to trimming and J lost 6 bases; unmatched junction nucleotides: 9. This CDR3 has 14 amino acids. Germline CDR1 reads SGHNT; CDR2 reads YYREEE (reference sequence). CDR3 DNA: TGTGCCAGCAGCCCGGGACAGCCAGGGAATGGCTACACCTTC. It yields the protein CASSPGQPGNGYTF.

V is TRBV5-8 and J is TRBJ2-2; D is perhaps TRBD2 (6 bases). This CDR3 comprises 17 residues. Germline CDR1 is SGHTS and CDR2 is YDEGEE. Trimming shortened V by 3 bases and J by 2 bases, and 17 bases separated the two germline ends. The CDR3 spells CASSSIIAGLNTGELFF. CDR3 sequence (DNA): TGTGCCAGCAGCTCCATCATCGCGGGGCTAAACACCGGGGAGCTGTTTTTT. Full variable domain (missing parts from reference TRBV5-8 and TRBJ2-2): EAGVTQSPTHLIKTRGQQATLRCSPISGHTSVYWYQQALGLGLQFLLWYDEGEERNRGNFPPRFSGRQFPNYSSELNVNALELEDSALYLCASSSIIAGLNTGELFFGEGSRLTVL.

The V call is TRBV12-3 or TRBV12-4, the J call TRBJ1-1; D remains unclear. The CDR3 has 12 amino acids. Trimming pared 7 bases from V and 10 bases from J, leaving 16 bases between. The CDR3 sequence is CASTPPPGRAFF. As DNA, the CDR3 is TGTGCCAGCACTCCCCCCCCGGGTCGAGCTTTCTTT.

The V call is TRBV7-2, the J call TRBJ2-7; D might be TRBD2 (5 bases). The germline gives CDR1 SGHTA, CDR2 FQGNSA. This CDR3 spans 18 amino acids. The germline V and J ends were trimmed by 5 bases and 7 bases, with 30 bases remaining between them. The DNA of the CDR3 is TGTGCCAGCAGCGATTCTCCCGGGGTTGCGGGCTTTGTGAGGGAGCAGTACTTC. Its translation is CASSDSPGVAGFVREQYF.

This clone was seen a single time. J is TRBJ2-2 and V is TRBV19; TRBD2 aligns across 7 bases. In germline, CDR1 is LNHDA, CDR2 SQIVND (reference sequence). The V segment lost 3 bases and the J segment 6 bases; nucleotides outside the gene matches: 7. The CDR3 runs 15 residues. CDR3 region: CASSILGTIAGELFF. CDR3 DNA: TGTGCCAGTAGTATCCTCGGGACTATCGCCGGGGAGCTGTTTTTT.